Listed below are T cell receptor beta chains from one sample, sequenced in a study of cytomegalovirus exposure and HLA in healthy donors. Data came from immunoSEQ multiplex PCR; TCRdb stores just in-frame clones and leaves some out. The sample records around 140,000 clones, 75% being singletons. The specimen sequenced was PBMCs. The receptor set was obtained from a man aged 30 to 39 in good health and CMV-seronegative. Both conserved end residues are part of each CDR3. The D gene is left open where the match is weak. Not all rows give a size; the values are once, few, many and, for expanded clones, a class.

>TRBV30|TRBJ1-5|.|few
TGTGCCTGGAGCGGGGGGGATTATAGCAATCAGCCCCAGCATTTT
CAWSGGDYSNQPQHF
>TRBV5-1|TRBJ2-5|.|.
TGCGCCAGCAGCTTGAGGGGGGGACAAGAGACCCAGTACTTC
CASSLRGGQETQYF
>TRBV25-1|TRBJ2-7|TRBD1|few
TGTGCCAGCAGTGAATATCAAGTGGGACAGACAGAGCAGTACTTC
CASSEYQVGQTEQYF
>TRBV20-1|TRBJ2-7|.|.
TGCAGTGCTGCGGCCTTCTACGAGCAGTACTTC
CSAAAFYEQYF
>TRBV30|TRBJ2-7|TRBD1|.
TGTGCCTGCCTACTGGTGGGACAGGGGTACGAGCAGTACTTC
CACLLVGQGYEQYF
>TRBV10-3|TRBJ2-7|.|.
TGTGCCATCAGTGCCACCGGTCGCGGGACCTACGAGCAGTACTTC
CAISATGRGTYEQYF
>TRBV29-1|TRBJ1-1|.|.
TGCAGCGCCGAGCGGGGAACTGAAGCTTTCTTT
CSAERGTEAFF
>TRBV29-1|TRBJ2-7|.|.
TGCAGCGTTGAAGATCGAGGCTCCTCCTACGAGCAGTACTTC
CSVEDRGSSYEQYF
>TRBV28|TRBJ1-2|.|once
TGTGCCAGCGCCGACAGTCTACCCTATGGCTACACCTTC
CASADSLPYGYTF
>TRBV7-2|TRBJ1-5|.|few
TGTGCCAGCAGCCTACGCGGGGTTGGCAATCAGCCCCAGCATTTT
CASSLRGVGNQPQHF
>TRBV28|TRBJ2-7|.|.
TGTGCCAGCAGTTCCCCCAGGGTGAACGAGCAGTACTTC
CASSSPRVNEQYF
>TRBV29-1|TRBJ2-3|TRBD2|once
TGCAGCGCCTCCACTAGCGTTGCAGATACGCAGTATTTT
CSASTSVADTQYF
>TRBV5-6|TRBJ2-1|TRBD1|.
TGTGCCAGCAGCTTGGACAGGGGGTCCTACAATGAGCAGTTCTTC
CASSLDRGSYNEQFF
>TRBV18|TRBJ2-5|.|few
TGTGCCAGCACCTTAGAGACGAGGGAGACCCAGTACTTC
CASTLETRETQYF
>TRBV27|TRBJ2-1|.|.
TGTGCCAGCAGTTCTGACTACTTAAACTACAATGAGCAGTTCTTC
CASSSDYLNYNEQFF
>TRBV12-5|TRBJ1-1|.|few
TGTGCTAGTGGGCCCGGCGGGGTTAACACTGAAGCTTTCTTT
CASGPGGVNTEAFF
>TRBV7-3|TRBJ2-3|.|few
TGTGCCAGCAGCTTAGATAAACAAAGCACAGATACGCAGTATTTT
CASSLDKQSTDTQYF
>TRBV7-3|TRBJ1-6|.|.
TGTGCCAGCAGCTTAACTGGAAACGGGAACTCACCCCTCCACTTT
CASSLTGNGNSPLHF
>TRBV7-2|TRBJ2-1|.|few
TGTGCCAGCAGCTTAATCGGCGGCGTCTACAATGAGCAGTTCTTC
CASSLIGGVYNEQFF
>TRBV5-4|TRBJ1-2|TRBD1|.
TGTGCCAGCAGCCTTACTCCATCAGGGGGCGCGGGGGGCTACACCTTC
CASSLTPSGGAGGYTF
>TRBV5-1|TRBJ2-5|TRBD1|.
TGCGCCAGCGCCCCCCCAGGGACAGGTCGAGAGACCCAGTACTTC
CASAPPGTGRETQYF
>TRBV6-6|TRBJ2-7|TRBD1|.
TGTGCCAGCAGTTACCTGGACAGGCGCGAGCAGTACTTC
CASSYLDRREQYF
>TRBV6-5|TRBJ1-2|.|.
TGTGCCAGCCGCGGGGCTGCCTCTCGGGGCTACACCTTC
CASRGAASRGYTF
>TRBV5-6|TRBJ2-2|.|.
TGTGCCAGCAGCTCCCCTGGGGGGTTGGGCACCGGGGAGCTGTTTTTT
CASSSPGGLGTGELFF
>TRBV9|TRBJ2-1|TRBD2|.
TGTGCCAGCAGCCGGAGTAGCGGGAGGGATGAGTTCTTC
CASSRSSGRDEFF
>TRBV7-9|TRBJ2-5|.|once
TGTGCCAGCAGCTTAGCGGCGGGCCCACAAGAGACCCAGTACTTC
CASSLAAGPQETQYF
>TRBV27|TRBJ2-7|TRBD2|.
TGTGCCAGCACCCCGGGACTAGCTTCCTACGAGCAGTACTTC
CASTPGLASYEQYF
>TRBV7-9|TRBJ2-3|TRBD1|.
TGTGCCAGCAGCTCCCCGACAGGGGGATATACAGATACGCAGTATTTT
CASSSPTGGYTDTQYF
>TRBV28|TRBJ2-7|TRBD2|few
TGTGCCAGCAGTTTCTCCCTCCTAGCGGGCTATCCCTACGAGCAGTACTTC
CASSFSLLAGYPYEQYF
>TRBV27|TRBJ1-1|.|.
TGTGCCAGCAGTGAAGGACAGAGAAAAGCTTTCTTT
CASSEGQRKAFF
>TRBV5-3|TRBJ2-7|TRBD1|.
TGTGCCAGAAGCCGTACAGGGGAGTCCCCCTACGAGCAGTACTTC
CARSRTGESPYEQYF
>TRBV7-9|TRBJ1-1|.|.
TGTGCCAGCAGCACTAGGCGGGGCGGGAATGAAGCTTTCTTT
CASSTRRGGNEAFF
>TRBV9|TRBJ2-7|.|few
TGTGCCTTCCCCCGGCACAGGGACTACGAGCAGTACTTC
CAFPRHRDYEQYF
>TRBV7-8|TRBJ2-1|.|.
TGTGCCAGCGGGCTCGGGGACAATGAGCAGTTCTTC
CASGLGDNEQFF
>TRBV4-1|TRBJ2-7|TRBD1|few
TGCGCCAGCAGTCTTGGACAGGGCATATCGACCTACGAGCAGTACTTC
CASSLGQGISTYEQYF
>TRBV7-8|TRBJ1-2|.|.
TGTGCCAGCAGCTTTTCGGGCGGGGGGGTCAGTGGCTACACCTTC
CASSFSGGGVSGYTF
>TRBV30|TRBJ1-2|.|.
TGTGCCTGGGGACAGTCCTATGGCTACACCTTC
CAWGQSYGYTF
>TRBV2|TRBJ1-1|TRBD1|few
TGTGCCAGCAGTTATACAGGGGCGGGAGCTTTCTTT
CASSYTGAGAFF
>TRBV14|TRBJ2-7|.|.
TGTGCCAGCAGCCAAGGGGGCCGGGCCCCCTACGAGCAGTACTTC
CASSQGGRAPYEQYF
>TRBV7-2|TRBJ2-7|TRBD2|.
TGTGCCAGCAGCTTAGGCGGGAGGGCTACCTACGAGCAGTACTTC
CASSLGGRATYEQYF
>TRBV5-1|TRBJ1-1|.|.
TGCGCCAGCAGCTACACAGGGACGAACACTGAAGCTTTCTTT
CASSYTGTNTEAFF
>TRBV5-1|TRBJ2-7|.|.
TGCGCCAGCAGCTTGGGAAGCACGGAGCAGTACTTC
CASSLGSTEQYF
>TRBV9|TRBJ1-2|.|.
TGTGCCAGCAGCGTAGCTCCAGGGAACTATGGCTACACCTTC
CASSVAPGNYGYTF
>TRBV30|TRBJ2-1|TRBD2|few
TGTGCCTGGAGTGTAAGGTTACTAGCGGGTTACTACAATGAGCAGTTCTTC
CAWSVRLLAGYYNEQFF
>TRBV19|TRBJ2-1|.|few
TGTGCCAGTAGTGGAGGCTACAATGAGCAGTTCTTC
CASSGGYNEQFF
>TRBV27|TRBJ2-7|.|.
TGTGCCAGCAGTTTAGTAGGACAGACTTCCTACGAGCAGTACTTC
CASSLVGQTSYEQYF
>TRBV19|TRBJ1-3|.|.
TGTGCCAGTAGTGGCGGGAAGCCACCTGGAAACACCATATATTTT
CASSGGKPPGNTIYF